Listed here are 23 T cell receptor beta chains from one sample, sequenced in a study of blood T cell repertoires in COVID-19. Data came from immunoSEQ multiplex PCR; TCRdb stores just in-frame clones and leaves some out. This sample yields 230,000 or so clones, of which 70% to 85% are seen a single time; 2% to 2.5% belongs to the top ten. Sequenced sample: peripheral blood. The source of these receptors is a man aged 35 to 55 who had recovered from COVID-19.

V is TRBV7-9 and J is TRBJ2-3, with D unclear. The CDR3 loop spans 14 amino acids. Trimming took off 4 bases at V and 0 bases at J, with 8 bases between the two ends. Germline CDR1 and CDR2: SEHNR and FQNEAQ (reference sequence). CDR3 loop: CASSSTGSTDTQYF. Written as DNA, the CDR3 is TGTGCCAGCAGCTCCACGGGTAGCACAGATACGCAGTATTTT.

The rearrangement links TRBV2 to TRBJ2-3; 14 nucleotides match TRBD2. CDR1 SNHLY and CDR2 FYNNEI come from the germline V gene. The V segment lost 6 bases and the J segment 4 bases; nucleotides outside the gene matches: 9. The length of the CDR3 is 17 residues. CDR3: CASSERRLAGGPDTQYF. Here the CDR3 DNA reads TGTGCCAGCAGCGAAAGACGACTAGCGGGAGGGCCAGATACGCAGTATTTT.

This clone appeared a few times. This rearrangement joins TRBV18 to TRBJ1-2; 9 bases agree with TRBD1. The germline V gene encodes CDR1 KGHSH and CDR2 LQKENI. The length of the CDR3 is 16 residues. The V and J ends lost 1 base and 9 bases, in that order; junction bases with no gene match: 12. The CDR3 DNA reads as TGTGCCAGCTCACCACGAGGGGACAGGGCTCCTCTTAGCTACACCTTC. Translated: CASSPRGDRAPLSYTF.

This clone was recorded a few times. The chain links TRBV7-9 to TRBJ1-3; weak D call: TRBD1 (6 bases). Looked up from germline, CDR1 is SEHNR and CDR2 is FQNEAQ (reference sequence). Trimming removed 0 bases at V and 4 bases at J, with 7 bases between. The CDR3 is 14 amino acids. CDR3 in amino acids: CASSLAGTGNTIYF. CDR3 DNA: TGTGCCAGCAGCTTAGCAGGGACAGGAAACACCATATATTTT.

The V and J genes are TRBV10-2 and TRBJ1-2; tentative D call: TRBD1 (5 bases). Trimming took 4 bases from V and 0 from J, leaving 30 bases between them. The CDR3 has 21 amino acids. CDR1 WSHSY and CDR2 SAAADI come from the germline V gene. CDR3 amino acids: CASSVTLPPPGSPVANYGYTF. In DNA form, the CDR3 reads TGCGCCAGCAGTGTTACTTTGCCACCCCCAGGGTCCCCCGTAGCTAACTATGGCTACACCTTC.

The rearrangement joins TRBV12-5 to TRBJ2-1; TRBD1 might be the D (5 bases). Germline V gives CDR1 LGHNT, CDR2 FRNRAP. The CDR3 is 13 amino acids. Trimming stripped 6 bases from V and 6 bases from J, with 12 bases between. This CDR3 reads CASGQGVRNEQFF. The CDR3, as DNA: TGTGCTAGTGGCCAAGGGGTCCGCAATGAGCAGTTCTTC. The variable domain in full, completed from reference TRBV12-5 and TRBJ2-1, reads DARVTQTPRHKVTEMGQEVTMRCQPILGHNTVFWYRQTMMQGLELLAYFRNRAPLDDSGMPKDRFSAEMPDATLATLKIQPSEPRDSAVYFCASGQGVRNEQFFGPGTRLTVL.

This clone turned up a few times. This chain uses TRBV27 with TRBJ2-2; 9 nucleotides match TRBD1. From germline, CDR1 is MNHEY and CDR2 SMNVEV (reference sequence). This CDR3 region has 14 residues. J gave up 4 bases and V 6 bases, and 3 bases lay outside the gene matches. The CDR3 spells CASRRTGATGELFF. The CDR3 DNA is TGTGCCAGCAGAAGGACAGGGGCCACCGGGGAGCTGTTTTTT.

The rearrangement uses TRBV7-2 and TRBJ2-3; 11 bases are a match to TRBD1. This CDR3 is built from 18 residues. V was clipped by 3 bases and J by 5 bases; unmatched bases: 13. The germline CDR1 and CDR2 sequences are SGHTA and FQGNSA. For the CDR3, the DNA is TGTGCCAGCAGCTTGATCACCGGGACAGGGGGAAGCGGAGATACGCAGTATTTT. This encodes CASSLITGTGGSGDTQYF.

The V call is TRBV5-4, the J call TRBJ2-3; the match to TRBD2 covers 8 bases. CDR1 and CDR2 from the germline V gene are SGHNT and YYREEE (reference sequence). The CDR3 length is 14 residues. V gave up 5 bases and J gave up 4 bases; unmatched junction bases: 6. CDR3 sequence (DNA): TGTGCCAGCAGGCAGACTAGCGAGGCAGATACGCAGTATTTT. Protein: CASRQTSEADTQYF.

This clone was found once. This chain links TRBV5-1 with TRBJ2-5; 8 nucleotides agree with TRBD2. CDR1 and CDR2 (germline): SGHRS, YFSETQ. With V trimmed by 4 bases and J by 4 bases, 6 bases remained unmatched. CDR3 size: 14 residues. The CDR3 sequence is CASSPSLAGETQYF. CDR3 sequence (DNA): TGCGCCAGCAGCCCGTCCCTAGCGGGAGAGACCCAGTACTTC.

J is TRBJ2-7 and V is TRBV19; D remains unclear. CDR1 and CDR2 from the germline V gene are LNHDA and SQIVND (reference sequence). V lost 0 bases, J lost 0 bases, and 3 bases lay in between. This CDR3 comprises 13 residues. CDR3 loop: CASSIDSSYEQYF. The CDR3 region has the DNA TGTGCCAGTAGTATAGACAGCTCCTACGAGCAGTACTTC. Complete variable domain (other parts from reference TRBV19 and TRBJ2-7): DGGITQSPKYLFRKEGQNVTLSCEQNLNHDAMYWYRQDPGQGLRLIYYSQIVNDFQKGDIAEGYSVSREKKESFPLTVTSAQKNPTAFYLCASSIDSSYEQYFGPGTRLTVT.

This chain connects TRBV27 to TRBJ1-1; a possible D gene is TRBD1 (6 bases). There are 14 residues in the CDR3. Germline assignment: CDR1 MNHEY and CDR2 SMNVEV (reference sequence). Trimming shortened V by 10 bases and J by 0 bases, and 15 bases separated the two germline ends. In DNA, the CDR3 is TGTGCCACTCAGGACAGCGCAGTGAACACTGAAGCTTTCTTT. Amino acids: CATQDSAVNTEAFF.

CDR3 region: CASYAGVNEKLFF. DNA for the CDR3: TGTGCTTCCTACGCAGGCGTTAATGAAAAACTGTTTTTT. The chain employs TRBV30 and TRBJ1-4; D unresolved. The CDR3 is made up of 13 amino acids. CDR1 is GTSNPN, CDR2 SVGIG, per germline (reference sequence).

This chain links TRBV29-1 with TRBJ1-1; D remains unclear. The CDR3 spans 13 residues. Germline loops: CDR1 SQVTM, CDR2 ANQGSEA. V gave up 1 base and J gave up 5 bases, with 11 bases separating them. CDR3 protein: CSVEGQIRTEAFF. The CDR3, as DNA: TGCAGCGTTGAAGGACAAATCAGGACTGAAGCTTTCTTT.

The chain couples TRBV6-2 or TRBV6-3 to TRBJ2-3; D is ambiguous. The CDR3 extends over 12 amino acids. Trimming removed 6 bases from V and 6 bases from J, with 10 bases in between. The germline V gene has CDR1 MNHEY and CDR2 SVGEGT. The CDR3 DNA reads TGTGCCAGCAGCCTGACTGGGGATACGCAGTATTTT. Protein sequence: CASSLTGDTQYF.

The chain links TRBV6-1 to TRBJ2-7; 7 bases are a match to TRBD2. Germline CDR1 is MNHNS and CDR2 is SASEGT. The CDR3 length is 14 residues. With 3 bases clipped from V and 5 bases from J, the junction kept 7 bases outside the gene matches. Here the CDR3 DNA reads TGTGCCAGCAGTGAGTGGGGGACTATGGACGAGCAGTACTTC. Amino acids: CASSEWGTMDEQYF.

The V call is TRBV19, the J call TRBJ1-5, with D uncertain. Trimming stripped 5 bases from V and 0 bases from J, with 2 bases between. Germline loops: CDR1 LNHDA, CDR2 SQIVND (reference sequence). The CDR3 is 12 residues long. CDR3 coding DNA: TGTGCCAGTAGTCATAGCAATCAGCCCCAGCATTTT. Encoded protein: CASSHSNQPQHF. The variable domain in full, with the rest retrieved from reference TRBV19 and TRBJ1-5, is DGGITQSPKYLFRKEGQNVTLSCEQNLNHDAMYWYRQDPGQGLRLIYYSQIVNDFQKGDIAEGYSVSREKKESFPLTVTSAQKNPTAFYLCASSHSNQPQHFGDGTRLSIL.

The chain is built from TRBV5-1 and TRBJ2-3; D is perhaps TRBD2 (7 bases). Germline CDR1 is SGHRS and CDR2 is YFSETQ. V was pared by 3 bases and J by 4 bases, with 12 bases between. The CDR3 spans 14 residues. The CDR3 DNA reads TGCGCCAGCAGCTGGGGGCGGGAGTCAGATACGCAGTATTTT. This encodes CASSWGRESDTQYF. The full variable domain, completed using reference TRBV5-1 and TRBJ2-3, is KAGVTQTPRYLIKTRGQQVTLSCSPISGHRSVSWYQQTPGQGLQFLFEYFSETQRNKGNFPGRFSGRQFSNSRSEMNVSTLELGDSALYLCASSWGRESDTQYFGPGTRLTVL.

The CDR3 DNA reads TGCGCCAGCAGCCAAGAAAGATTCGGTATTTTCTACAATGAGCAGTTCTTC. Translated, it gives CASSQERFGIFYNEQFF. The chain combines TRBV4-1 with TRBJ2-1, with D hard to call. Deletions cut 0 bases from V and 3 bases from J, with 15 bases between. The V gene's germline CDR1 is MGHRA and CDR2 YSYEKL. CDR3 size: 17 residues.

This clone was counted a single time. The chain employs TRBV5-1 and TRBJ1-2; D might be TRBD1 (6 bases). Germline loops: CDR1 SGHRS, CDR2 YFSETQ. The V and J ends lost 6 bases and 8 bases respectively, with 23 bases between them. The CDR3 sequence is 15 residues long. Here the CDR3 DNA reads TGCGCCAGCAATTTCACCCCGAACAGGGTGCGGGGCTACACCTTC. This translates into CASNFTPNRVRGYTF. Combining the CDR3 with reference TRBV5-1 and TRBJ1-2 gives the whole variable domain KAGVTQTPRYLIKTRGQQVTLSCSPISGHRSVSWYQQTPGQGLQFLFEYFSETQRNKGNFPGRFSGRQFSNSRSEMNVSTLELGDSALYLCASNFTPNRVRGYTFGSGTRLTVV.

V usage is TRBV9 and J usage is TRBJ1-5; TRBD1 agrees at 7 bases. The CDR3 loop spans 13 amino acids. From germline, CDR1 is SGDLS and CDR2 YYNGEE. J gave up 7 bases and V 4 bases, and 5 bases lay outside the gene matches. The CDR3 sequence: CASSRGPYQPQHF. The DNA for the CDR3 is TGTGCCAGCAGCAGGGGGCCATACCAGCCCCAGCATTTT.

The genes are TRBV5-6 and TRBJ1-1; 8 bases agree with TRBD1. V shed 1 base, J shed 1 base, and the junction held 12 bases outside the gene matches. The CDR3 spans 18 residues. Germline CDR1 SGHDT, CDR2 YYEEEE. CDR3 region: CASSLRWALGQANTEAFF. Here the CDR3 DNA reads TGTGCCAGCAGCTTGCGGTGGGCCCTGGGACAGGCGAACACTGAAGCTTTCTTT.

As DNA, the CDR3 is TGCGCCAGCAGCCAAGATCTGAGGGACTCCTACAATGAGCAGTTCTTC. This translates into CASSQDLRDSYNEQFF. The chain carries TRBV4-3 and TRBJ2-1, with D possibly being TRBD2 (5 bases). From germline, CDR1 is LGHNA and CDR2 YSLEER. V was cut by 0 bases and J by 0 bases, with 9 bases left in between. The CDR3 is made up of 16 amino acids.